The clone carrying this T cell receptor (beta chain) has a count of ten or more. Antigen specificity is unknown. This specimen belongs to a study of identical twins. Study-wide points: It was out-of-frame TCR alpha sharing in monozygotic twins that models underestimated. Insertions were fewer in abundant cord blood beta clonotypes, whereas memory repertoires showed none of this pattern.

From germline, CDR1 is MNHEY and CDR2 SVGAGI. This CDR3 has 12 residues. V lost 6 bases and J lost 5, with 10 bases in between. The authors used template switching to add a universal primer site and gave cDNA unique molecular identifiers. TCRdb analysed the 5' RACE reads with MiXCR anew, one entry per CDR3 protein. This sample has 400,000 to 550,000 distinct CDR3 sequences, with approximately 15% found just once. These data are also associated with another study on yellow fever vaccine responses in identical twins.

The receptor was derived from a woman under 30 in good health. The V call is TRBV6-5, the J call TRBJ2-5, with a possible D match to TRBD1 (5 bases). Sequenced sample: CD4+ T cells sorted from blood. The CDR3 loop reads CASRAGSETQYF. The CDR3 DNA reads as TGTGCCAGCAGAGCAGGGTCCGAGACCCAGTACTTC.